This TCR beta chain was retrieved from a study of shared clonotypes between healthy human individuals. Study background: CD8 memory received one plate per donor, CD8 naive two, CD4 memory three and CD4 naive three.

Trimming pared 1 base from V and 4 bases from J, leaving 16 bases between. Per germline, CDR1 MGHRA and CDR2 YSYEKL. The CDR3 runs to 16 residues. The naive CD8 subset, CD45RO-negative cells positively selected for CCR7, excluded terminally differentiated effector memory CD45RA+ cells. Around 30,000 T cell genomes (approximately 180 ng DNA) went into each sorted-subset replicate. Data came from immunoSEQ multiplex PCR; TCRdb stores just in-frame clones and leaves some out. The sample lists some 740,000 clones, about 91% seen once, with around 24% in the top ten. This sequence joins TRBV4-1 and TRBJ1-2, with D unclear. This TCR came from a man younger than 45 in good health. Sequencing used naive CD8+ T cells sorted from blood. The DNA of the CDR3 is TGCGCCAGCAGCCAAGCAGGAGATGGAGTCGGCTATGGCTACACCTTC. This sequence encodes CASSQAGDGVGYGYTF.